The text below deals with one TCR beta chain. Authors' methods: Counts of nucleated cells, estimated from reference gene primer amplification, were obtained. Measured with immunoSEQ multiplex PCR; TCRdb has only the in-frame clones, and not every one. V and J calls and clone size are those listed in that table; D and trimming were worked out from the DNA. The sample shows roughly 130,000 clones, approximately 87% of them seen only once. This entry is derived from a study of blood T cell repertoires in COVID-19. As for the study in general: Collection of acute and convalescent COVID-19 samples took place in the United States, Italy and Spain. PBMCs, B-cell-depleted T cells, or T cells were the source of the cDNA or gDNA that made up the material.

Input material: peripheral blood. The origin of this receptor is a woman in her sixties with acute or convalescent COVID-19.

CDR3 DNA sequence: TGTGCCAGCAGTCCCCACTCCGTTAGCTCCTACGAGCAGTACTTC. Translated: CASSPHSVSSYEQYF. The chain joins TRBV7-9 to TRBJ2-7; D remains unclear. The germline gives CDR1 SEHNR, CDR2 FQNEAQ (reference sequence). V was clipped by 6 bases and J by 0 bases, with 15 bases between them. This CDR3 contains 15 residues.